This T cell receptor beta chain stems from a study of cytomegalovirus exposure and HLA in healthy donors. Whole-study findings and limits: Later analysis suggested most CMV-associated TCR beta chains were HLA-restricted. An apparent linkage of common viral pathogens to several of the most significant clusters emerged in a later analysis. Later analysis demonstrated an association between a missense DCLRE1C variant and TCR beta V- and J-gene trimming. An Asian-associated ancestry cluster reportedly showed fewer N-insertions than the approximately 670-donor mean in a later analysis.

Primers included in the PCR were 60 Vbeta and 13 Jbeta primers. TCRdb's copy holds only in-frame clones and misses some; the assay was immunoSEQ multiplex PCR. Reported are about 190,000 clones; the ten largest clones contain approximately 6.5%. Details on this clone: What it binds is not known.

CDR1 is KGHSH and CDR2 is LQKENI in the germline V gene. Trimming cost V 1 base and J 2 bases; bases outside gene matches: 1. The CDR3 runs 15 residues. The specimen was PBMCs. This sequence was found in a man aged 30 to 45 in good health and CMV-seronegative. The chain couples TRBV18 to TRBJ1-2; 10 bases are shared with TRBD1. In DNA, the CDR3 is TGTGCCAGCTCACCACAGGACAGGGGGAACTATGGCTACACCTTC. This codes for CASSPQDRGNYGYTF.